These 10 T cell receptor beta chains came from one sample sequenced in a study of cytomegalovirus exposure and HLA in healthy donors. PCR primers comprised 60 Vbeta and 13 Jbeta primers. Measured with immunoSEQ multiplex PCR; TCRdb has only the in-frame clones, and not every one. Among 150,000 to 200,000 clones listed, 55% to 65% were seen once. Source material: PBMCs. These receptors were taken from a man aged 35 to 55 in good health and CMV-seronegative.

This clone came up a few times. The chain employs TRBV5-4 and TRBJ2-6; unclear D gene. The V end was cut by 2 bases, the J end by 3 bases, with 9 bases between. CDR3 length: 15 amino acids. Germline values: CDR1 SGHNT, CDR2 YYREEE (reference sequence). CDR3 amino acids: CASSFSGSGANVLTF. Written as DNA, the CDR3 is TGTGCCAGCAGCTTTTCAGGCAGTGGGGCCAACGTCCTGACTTTC.

This clone appeared once. This sequence joins TRBV25-1 and TRBJ2-5, with D perhaps matching TRBD2 (6 bases). Between the trimmed V and J ends, which lost 5 bases and 5 bases, there was a span of 18 bases. The CDR3 runs 15 residues. Germline V gives CDR1 MGHDK, CDR2 SYGVNS. The CDR3 spells CASSSPGTGVETQYF. The CDR3 DNA reads TGTGCCAGCAGTTCCCCCGGGACTGGCGTTGAGACCCAGTACTTC.

The chain links TRBV10-3 to TRBJ1-2; TRBD1 aligns across 8 bases. The length of the CDR3 is 13 residues. V was clipped by 9 bases and J by 6 bases; unmatched bases: 9. Germline values: CDR1 ENHRY, CDR2 SYGVKD. CDR3 residues: CAIGQGYGDGYTF. The CDR3 region has the DNA TGTGCCATAGGACAGGGCTATGGAGATGGCTACACCTTC.

This CDR3 reads CASSLGGTETQYF. CDR3 bases: TGTGCCAGCAGTTTAGGCGGAACGGAGACCCAGTACTTC. The chain couples TRBV27 to TRBJ2-5, with D unclear. Germline assignment: CDR1 MNHEY and CDR2 SMNVEV (reference sequence). V lost 2 bases to trimming and J lost 5 bases, with 9 bases between them. The CDR3 runs 13 residues.

To note about this clone: An end of the junction does not agree with germline; a read error may underlie this. V and J are TRBV7-3 and TRBJ2-1; D is unclear. Germline V CDR1 and CDR2: SGHTA, FQGTGA. The CDR3 extends over 13 amino acids. The CDR3 DNA is TGTGCCAGCAGCCTTAGCTCCTACAATGGGCAGTTCTTC. Its protein product is CASSLSSYNGQFF.

This clone was seen once. The chain is built from TRBV5-8 and TRBJ2-7, with TRBD1 identical over 8 bases. Germline lookup yields CDR1 SGHTS and CDR2 YDEGEE. The CDR3 extends over 16 amino acids. With 4 bases clipped from V and 2 bases from J, the junction kept 11 bases outside the gene matches. Here the CDR3 DNA reads TGTGCCAGCAGCCTAACCCCGGGACAGGAGACCTACGAGCAGTACTTC. Encoded protein: CASSLTPGQETYEQYF.

This sequence joins TRBV18 and TRBJ2-5, with D perhaps matching TRBD1 (5 bases). This CDR3 region has 13 residues. Germline values: CDR1 KGHSH, CDR2 LQKENI. V lost 3 bases and J 5 bases, leaving 10 bases between the germline ends. This CDR3 reads CASSPRAGETQYF. CDR3 sequence (DNA): TGTGCCAGCTCACCCCGTGCAGGGGAGACCCAGTACTTC.

This clone has only a few counts. This chain uses TRBV5-6 with TRBJ2-3, with D possibly being TRBD1 (5 bases). Germline CDR1 reads SGHDT; CDR2 reads YYEEEE. CDR3 length: 14 amino acids. Deletions cut 2 bases from V and 4 bases from J, with 11 bases between. Here the CDR3 reads CASSLPRAADTQYF. The CDR3 nucleotides read TGTGCCAGCAGCTTACCCAGGGCTGCAGATACGCAGTATTTT.

This clone was detected only a few times. V is TRBV5-1 and J is TRBJ2-1; 7 bases are a match to TRBD2. The CDR3 length is 17 residues. V shed 3 bases and J 4 bases; nucleotides not matched to a gene: 13. The germline V gene encodes CDR1 SGHRS and CDR2 YFSETQ. The CDR3 loop is CASSSGGGGSRYNEQFF. DNA of the CDR3: TGCGCCAGCAGCTCGGGGGGTGGCGGGAGTAGGTACAATGAGCAGTTCTTC.

This clone has only a few counts. The chain joins TRBV19 to TRBJ1-4, with TRBD1 as a possible D gene (6 bases). Germline CDR1 and CDR2: LNHDA and SQIVND (reference sequence). V was clipped by 6 bases and J by 7 bases, with 21 bases between them. This CDR3 comprises 16 residues. CDR3 sequence reads: CASSPLQQGFPEKLFF. The DNA of the CDR3 is TGTGCCAGTAGCCCCCTTCAACAGGGATTCCCTGAAAAACTGTTTTTT.